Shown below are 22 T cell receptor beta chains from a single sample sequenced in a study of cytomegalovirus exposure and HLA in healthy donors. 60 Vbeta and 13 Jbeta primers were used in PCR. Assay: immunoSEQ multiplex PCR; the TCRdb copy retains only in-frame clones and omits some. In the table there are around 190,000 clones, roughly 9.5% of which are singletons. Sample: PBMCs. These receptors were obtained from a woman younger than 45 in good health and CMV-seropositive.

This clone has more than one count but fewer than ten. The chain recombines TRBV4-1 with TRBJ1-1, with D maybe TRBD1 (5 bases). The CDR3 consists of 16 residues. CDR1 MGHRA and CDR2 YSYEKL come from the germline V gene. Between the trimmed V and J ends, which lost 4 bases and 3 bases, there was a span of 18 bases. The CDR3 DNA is TGCGCCAGCAGCCTATGGGGCGCAGTGGCCGACACTGAAGCTTTCTTT. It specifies CASSLWGAVADTEAFF.

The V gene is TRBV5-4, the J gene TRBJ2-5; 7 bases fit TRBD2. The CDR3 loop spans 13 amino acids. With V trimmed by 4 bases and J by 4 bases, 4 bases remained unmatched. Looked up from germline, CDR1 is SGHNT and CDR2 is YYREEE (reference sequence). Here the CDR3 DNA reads TGTGCCAGCAGCCCGGGGAGGGGAGAGACCCAGTACTTC. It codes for CASSPGRGETQYF.

The CDR3 coding sequence is TGCAGCGTACCGGGAGCCCATTACAATGAGCAGTTCTTC. Translation: CSVPGAHYNEQFF. V usage is TRBV29-1 and J usage is TRBJ2-1; a weak D match, TRBD2 (6 bases). The CDR3 contains 13 residues. Trimming took off 6 bases at V and 4 bases at J, with 13 bases between the two ends. The germline V gene has CDR1 SQVTM and CDR2 ANQGSEA.

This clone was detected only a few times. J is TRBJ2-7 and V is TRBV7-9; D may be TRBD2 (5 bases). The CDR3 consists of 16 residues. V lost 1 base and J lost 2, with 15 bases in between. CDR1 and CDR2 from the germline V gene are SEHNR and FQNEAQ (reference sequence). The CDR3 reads CASSLGPAEDAYEQYF. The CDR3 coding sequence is TGTGCCAGCAGCTTAGGGCCAGCGGAGGATGCCTACGAGCAGTACTTC.

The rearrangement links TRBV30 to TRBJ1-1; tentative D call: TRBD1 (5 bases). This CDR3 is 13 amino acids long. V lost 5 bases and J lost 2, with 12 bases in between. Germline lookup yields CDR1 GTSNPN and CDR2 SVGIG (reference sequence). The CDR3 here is CAWSRGGNTEAFF. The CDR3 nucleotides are TGTGCCTGGTCCCGGGGGGGTAACACTGAAGCTTTCTTT.

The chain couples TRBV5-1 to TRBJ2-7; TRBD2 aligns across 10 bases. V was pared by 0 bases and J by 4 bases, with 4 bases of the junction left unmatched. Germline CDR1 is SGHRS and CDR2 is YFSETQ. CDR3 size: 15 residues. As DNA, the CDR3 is TGCGCCAGCAGCTTGGCTAGCGGGGGCTCATACGAGCAGTACTTC. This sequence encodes CASSLASGGSYEQYF.

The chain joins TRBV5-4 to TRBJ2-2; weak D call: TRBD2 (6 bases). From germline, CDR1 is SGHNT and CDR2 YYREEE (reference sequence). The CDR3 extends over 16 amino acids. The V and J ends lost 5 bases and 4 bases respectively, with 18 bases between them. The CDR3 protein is CASSEKSGLSTGELFF. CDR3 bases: TGTGCCAGCAGTGAAAAATCGGGACTTTCCACCGGGGAGCTGTTTTTT.

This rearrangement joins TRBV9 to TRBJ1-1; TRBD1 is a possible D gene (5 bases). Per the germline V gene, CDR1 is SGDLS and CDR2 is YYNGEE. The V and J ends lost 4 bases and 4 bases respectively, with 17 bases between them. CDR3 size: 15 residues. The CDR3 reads CASSPRVGQGTEAFF. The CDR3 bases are TGTGCCAGCAGCCCCCGAGTAGGGCAGGGCACTGAAGCTTTCTTT.

The CDR3 is CASSFLSLVPTSNTEAFF. In DNA, the CDR3 is TGTGCCAGCAGTTTCCTTTCTTTAGTCCCGACATCGAACACTGAAGCTTTCTTT. The genes are TRBV27 and TRBJ1-1, with D unresolved. The CDR3 consists of 18 residues. Germline V gene lookup returns CDR1 MNHEY and CDR2 SMNVEV (reference sequence). V lost 3 bases and J 1 base, leaving 21 bases between the germline ends.

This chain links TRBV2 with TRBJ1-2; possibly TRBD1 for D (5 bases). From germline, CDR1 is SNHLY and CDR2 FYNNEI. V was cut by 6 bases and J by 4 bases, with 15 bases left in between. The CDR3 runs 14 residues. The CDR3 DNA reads TGTGCCAGCAGGGGAGGGACTTTCATCTATGGCTACACCTTC. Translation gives CASRGGTFIYGYTF.

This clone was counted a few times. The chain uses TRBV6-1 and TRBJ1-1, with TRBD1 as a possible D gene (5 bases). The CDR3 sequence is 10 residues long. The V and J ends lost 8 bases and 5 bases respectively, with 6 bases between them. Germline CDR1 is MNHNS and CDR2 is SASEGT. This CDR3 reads CASGGTEAFF. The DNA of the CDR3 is TGTGCCAGCGGGGGGACTGAAGCTTTCTTT.

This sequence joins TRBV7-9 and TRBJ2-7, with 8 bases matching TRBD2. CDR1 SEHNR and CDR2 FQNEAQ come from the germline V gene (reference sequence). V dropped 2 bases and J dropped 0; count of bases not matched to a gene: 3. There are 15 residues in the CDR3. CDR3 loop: CASSLTSGFSYEQYF. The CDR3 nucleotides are TGTGCCAGCAGCTTAACTAGCGGATTCTCCTACGAGCAGTACTTC.

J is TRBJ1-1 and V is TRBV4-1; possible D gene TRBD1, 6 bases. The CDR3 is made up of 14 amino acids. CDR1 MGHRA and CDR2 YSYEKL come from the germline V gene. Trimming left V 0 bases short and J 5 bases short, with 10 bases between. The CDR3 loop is CASSQDTGPTEAFF. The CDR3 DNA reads TGCGCCAGCAGCCAAGATACAGGGCCAACTGAAGCTTTCTTT.

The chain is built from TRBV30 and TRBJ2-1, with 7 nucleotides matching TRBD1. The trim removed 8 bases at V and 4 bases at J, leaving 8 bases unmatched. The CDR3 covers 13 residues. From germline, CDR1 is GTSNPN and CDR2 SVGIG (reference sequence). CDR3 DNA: TGTGCCCTAGGACAGGACCTTTACAATGAGCAGTTCTTC. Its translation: CALGQDLYNEQFF.

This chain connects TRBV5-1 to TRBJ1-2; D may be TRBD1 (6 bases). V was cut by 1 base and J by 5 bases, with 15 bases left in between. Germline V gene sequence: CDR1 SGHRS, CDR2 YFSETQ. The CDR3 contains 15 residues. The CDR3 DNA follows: TGCGCCAGCAGCTTGCAGGGGTGGACTGATTATGGCTACACCTTC. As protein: CASSLQGWTDYGYTF.

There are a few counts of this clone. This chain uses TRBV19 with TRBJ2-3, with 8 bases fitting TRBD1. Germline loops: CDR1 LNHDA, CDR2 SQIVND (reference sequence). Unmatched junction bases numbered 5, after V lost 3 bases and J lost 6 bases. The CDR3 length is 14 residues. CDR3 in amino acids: CASSIQGAWDTQYF. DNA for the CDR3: TGTGCCAGTAGTATTCAGGGGGCATGGGATACGCAGTATTTT.

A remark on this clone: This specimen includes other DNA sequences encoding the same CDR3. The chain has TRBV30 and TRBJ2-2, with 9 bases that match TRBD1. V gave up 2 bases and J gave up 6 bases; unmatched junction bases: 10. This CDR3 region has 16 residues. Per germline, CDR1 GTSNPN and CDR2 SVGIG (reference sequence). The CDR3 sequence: CAWSRTGTGRPGELFF. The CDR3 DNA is TGTGCCTGGAGTAGAACTGGGACAGGGCGCCCCGGGGAGCTGTTTTTT.

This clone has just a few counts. For the CDR3, the DNA is TGCGCCAGCAGCCGGGACAGGGAGGGTGAGCAGTTCTTC. It codes for CASSRDREGEQFF. The rearrangement joins TRBV10-1 to TRBJ2-1; 9 bases match TRBD1. This CDR3 is 13 amino acids long. The germline gives CDR1 WNHNN, CDR2 SYGVQD (reference sequence). The ends lost 6 bases at V and 9 bases at J; junction bases unmatched: 6.

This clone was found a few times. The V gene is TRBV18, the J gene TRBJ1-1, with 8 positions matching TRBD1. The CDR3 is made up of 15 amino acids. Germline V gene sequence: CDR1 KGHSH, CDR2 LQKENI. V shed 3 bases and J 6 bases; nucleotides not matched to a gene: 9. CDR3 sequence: CASSPLGQEGPEAFF. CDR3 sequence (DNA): TGTGCCAGCTCACCCCTGGGACAGGAAGGACCTGAAGCTTTCTTT. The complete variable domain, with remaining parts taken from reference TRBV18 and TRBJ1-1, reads NAGVMQNPRHLVRRRGQEARLRCSPMKGHSHVYWYRQLPEEGLKFMVYLQKENIIDESGMPKERFSAEFPKEGPSILRIQQVVRGDSAAYFCASSPLGQEGPEAFFGQGTRLTVV.

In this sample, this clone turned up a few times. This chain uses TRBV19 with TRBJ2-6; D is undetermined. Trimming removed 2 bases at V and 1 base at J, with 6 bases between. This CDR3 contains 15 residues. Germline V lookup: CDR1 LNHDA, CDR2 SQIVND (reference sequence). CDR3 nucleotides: TGTGCCAGTAGTATAAGGCGGTCTGGGGCCAACGTCCTGACTTTC. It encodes CASSIRRSGANVLTF.

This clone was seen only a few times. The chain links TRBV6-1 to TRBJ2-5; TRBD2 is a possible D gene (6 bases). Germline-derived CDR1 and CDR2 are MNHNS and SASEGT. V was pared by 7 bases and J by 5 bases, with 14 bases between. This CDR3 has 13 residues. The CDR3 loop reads CASTIQGRETQYF. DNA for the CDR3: TGTGCCAGCACCATCCAAGGGAGGGAGACCCAGTACTTC.

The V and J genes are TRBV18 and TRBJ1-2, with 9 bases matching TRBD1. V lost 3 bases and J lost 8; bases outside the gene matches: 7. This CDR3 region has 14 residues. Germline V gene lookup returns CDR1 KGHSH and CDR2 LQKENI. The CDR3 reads CASSPWGQGEGYTF. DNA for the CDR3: TGTGCCAGCTCACCTTGGGGACAGGGCGAAGGCTACACCTTC.